Listed here are 5 T cell receptor beta chains from one sample, sequenced in a study of neurological immune-mediated disorders. MiXCR, applied by TCRdb to the 5' RACE reads, yields one record per CDR3 protein. The sample yields tens of thousands of distinct CDR3 sequences, under 4.5% seen once. The sample was PBMCs. The receptors were sampled from a woman aged 45-59 years with multiple sclerosis.

This clonotype was found many times. V and J are TRBV12-3 or TRBV12-4 and TRBJ1-5; no reliable D call. The CDR3 spans 11 residues. The V end was cut by 6 bases, the J end by 4 bases, with 4 bases between. CDR3 in DNA: TGTGCCAGCAGCTCTAATCAGCCCCAGCATTTT. Translated: CASSSNQPQHF.

Ten or more counts support this clonotype. V and J are TRBV7-9 and TRBJ2-7; D tentatively fits TRBD1 or TRBD2 (6 bases each). Deletions cut 1 base from V and 3 bases from J, with 13 bases between. CDR1 SEHNR and CDR2 FQNEAQ come from the germline V gene (reference sequence). There are 15 residues in the CDR3. CDR3 coding DNA: TGTGCCAGCAGCTTAGGGTATAAGGGGGGCTACGAGCAGTACTTC. Translated, it gives CASSLGYKGGYEQYF.

This clonotype has more than one count but fewer than ten. The chain carries TRBV29-1 and TRBJ2-7; tentative D call: TRBD1 (5 bases). Trimming took 7 bases from V and 2 from J, leaving 12 bases between them. CDR3 length equals 12 residues. CDR1 and CDR2 (germline): SQVTM, ANQGSEA. CDR3 sequence (DNA): TGCAGCGCCCAGGGAAGGACCTACGAGCAGTACTTC. This sequence encodes CSAQGRTYEQYF.

This clonotype was seen at least ten times. The chain is built from TRBV9 and TRBJ2-5; TRBD2 agrees at 9 bases. Germline V lookup: CDR1 SGDLS, CDR2 YYNGEE. V dropped 4 bases and J dropped 3; count of bases not matched to a gene: 7. The CDR3 covers 15 residues. This CDR3 is CASSTRGLAEETQYF. CDR3 nucleotides: TGTGCCAGCAGCACCCGGGGACTAGCCGAAGAGACCCAGTACTTC.

The CDR3 here is CASTTSGSNYNEQFF. CDR3 sequence (DNA): TGTGCCAGCACCACTAGCGGTTCTAATTACAATGAGCAGTTCTTC. J is TRBJ2-1 and V is TRBV7-2; 8 bases are a match to TRBD2. This CDR3 is 15 amino acids long. Germline V gives CDR1 SGHTA, CDR2 FQGNSA. V was clipped by 7 bases and J by 4 bases; unmatched bases: 9.